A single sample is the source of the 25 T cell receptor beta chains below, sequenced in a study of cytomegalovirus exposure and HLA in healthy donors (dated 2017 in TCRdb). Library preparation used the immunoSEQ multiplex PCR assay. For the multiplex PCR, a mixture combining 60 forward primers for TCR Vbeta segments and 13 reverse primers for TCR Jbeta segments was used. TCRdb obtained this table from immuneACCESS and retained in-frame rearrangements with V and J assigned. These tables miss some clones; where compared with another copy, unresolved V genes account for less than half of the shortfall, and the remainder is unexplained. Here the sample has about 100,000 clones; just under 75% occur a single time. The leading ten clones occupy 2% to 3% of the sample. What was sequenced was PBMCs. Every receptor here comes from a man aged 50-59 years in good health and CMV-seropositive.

The chain's CDR3 is CASSFTASGYTGELFF. DNA of the CDR3: TGCGCCAGCAGCTTTACGGCTAGCGGTTACACCGGGGAGCTGTTTTTT. This chain connects TRBV5-1 to TRBJ2-2; 7 positions match TRBD2. The germline V gene encodes CDR1 SGHRS and CDR2 YFSETQ. After removal of 2 bases from V and 3 bases from J, the junction contained 7 bases not matched to a gene. The CDR3 length is 16 residues.

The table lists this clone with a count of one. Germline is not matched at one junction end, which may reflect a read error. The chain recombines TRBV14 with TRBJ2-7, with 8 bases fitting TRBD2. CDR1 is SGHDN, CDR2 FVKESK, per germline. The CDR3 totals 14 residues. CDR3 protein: CAGSQGTRNGEQYF. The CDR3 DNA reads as TGTGCCGGCAGCCAGGGGACTAGGAATGGCGAGCAGTACTTC.

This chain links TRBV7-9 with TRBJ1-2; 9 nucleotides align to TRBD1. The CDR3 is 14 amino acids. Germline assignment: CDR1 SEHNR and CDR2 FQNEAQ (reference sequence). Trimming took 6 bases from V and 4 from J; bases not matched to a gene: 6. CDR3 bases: TGTGCCAGCAGTCATACAGGGGGCTTCTATGGCTACACCTTC. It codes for CASSHTGGFYGYTF.

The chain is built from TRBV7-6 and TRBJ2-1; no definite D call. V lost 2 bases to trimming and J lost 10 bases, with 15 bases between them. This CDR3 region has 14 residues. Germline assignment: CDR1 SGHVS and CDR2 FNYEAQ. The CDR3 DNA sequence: TGTGCCAGCAGCTTAACGGTGCCAGGCCTAGAGCAGTTCTTC. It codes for CASSLTVPGLEQFF. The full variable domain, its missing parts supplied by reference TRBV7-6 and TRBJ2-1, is GAGVSQSPRYKVTKRGQDVALRCDPISGHVSLYWYRQALGQGPEFLTYFNYEAQQDKSGLPNDRFSAERPEGSISTLTIQRTEQRDSAMYRCASSLTVPGLEQFFGPGTRLTVL.

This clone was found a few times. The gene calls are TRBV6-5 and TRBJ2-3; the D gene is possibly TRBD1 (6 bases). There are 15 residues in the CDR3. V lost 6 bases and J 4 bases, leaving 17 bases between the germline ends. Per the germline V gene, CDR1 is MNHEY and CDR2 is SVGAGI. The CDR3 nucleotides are TGTGCCAGCAGCCTGACCCCAGGGGTTGCAGATACGCAGTATTTT. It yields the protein CASSLTPGVADTQYF.

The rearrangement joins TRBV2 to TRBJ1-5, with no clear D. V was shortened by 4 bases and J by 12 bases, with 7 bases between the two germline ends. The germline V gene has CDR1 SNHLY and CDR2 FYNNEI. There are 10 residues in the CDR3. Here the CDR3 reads CASSGPDQHF. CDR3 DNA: TGTGCCAGCAGTGGGCCCGACCAGCATTTT. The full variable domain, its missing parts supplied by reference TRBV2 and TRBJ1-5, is EPEVTQTPSHQVTQMGQEVILRCVPISNHLYFYWYRQILGQKVEFLVSFYNNEISEKSEIFDDQFSVERPDGSNFTLKIRSTKLEDSAMYFCASSGPDQHFGDGTRLSIL.

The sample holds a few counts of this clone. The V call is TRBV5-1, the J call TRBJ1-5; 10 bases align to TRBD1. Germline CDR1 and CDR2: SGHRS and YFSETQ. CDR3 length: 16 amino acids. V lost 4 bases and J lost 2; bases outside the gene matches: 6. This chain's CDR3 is CASSPGTGDGNQPQHF. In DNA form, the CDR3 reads TGCGCCAGCAGCCCTGGGACAGGGGATGGCAATCAGCCCCAGCATTTT.

CDR3 sequence (DNA): TGTGCCAGCAGCCCCGGGGGACAGGGGGCCGGTGAAGCTTTCTTT. Translated: CASSPGGQGAGEAFF. This chain joins TRBV2 and TRBJ1-1; 12 nucleotides match TRBD1. Unmatched junction bases numbered 9, after V lost 6 bases and J lost 7 bases. CDR1 and CDR2 (germline): SNHLY, FYNNEI. This CDR3 has 15 residues.

The CDR3 protein is CASSQLGQGEQETQYF. DNA of the CDR3: TGCGCCAGCAGCCAACTGGGACAGGGCGAACAAGAGACCCAGTACTTC. The rearrangement links TRBV4-1 to TRBJ2-5; TRBD1 aligns across 9 bases. The J segment lost 2 bases and the V segment lost 2 bases, leaving 6 bases of the junction unmatched. The germline V gene has CDR1 MGHRA and CDR2 YSYEKL. CDR3 length: 16 residues.

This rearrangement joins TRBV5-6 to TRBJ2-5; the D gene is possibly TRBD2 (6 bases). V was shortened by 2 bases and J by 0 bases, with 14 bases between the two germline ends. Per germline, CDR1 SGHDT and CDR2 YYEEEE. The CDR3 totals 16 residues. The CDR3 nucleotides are TGTGCCAGCAGCTTTTTGGCTAGCGCGTACCAAGAGACCCAGTACTTC. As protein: CASSFLASAYQETQYF.

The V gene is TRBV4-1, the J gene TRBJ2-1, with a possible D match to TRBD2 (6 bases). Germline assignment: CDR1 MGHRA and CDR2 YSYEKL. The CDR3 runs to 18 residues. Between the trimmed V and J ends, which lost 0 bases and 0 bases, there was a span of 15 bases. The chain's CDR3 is CASSQEGWDLGSYNEQFF. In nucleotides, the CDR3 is TGCGCCAGCAGCCAAGAAGGATGGGACTTAGGCTCCTACAATGAGCAGTTCTTC.

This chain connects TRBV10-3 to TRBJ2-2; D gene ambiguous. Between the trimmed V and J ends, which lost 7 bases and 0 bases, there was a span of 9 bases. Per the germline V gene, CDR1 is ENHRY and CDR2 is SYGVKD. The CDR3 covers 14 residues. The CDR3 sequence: CAIKETPNTGELFF. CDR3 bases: TGTGCCATCAAAGAGACACCGAACACCGGGGAGCTGTTTTTT.

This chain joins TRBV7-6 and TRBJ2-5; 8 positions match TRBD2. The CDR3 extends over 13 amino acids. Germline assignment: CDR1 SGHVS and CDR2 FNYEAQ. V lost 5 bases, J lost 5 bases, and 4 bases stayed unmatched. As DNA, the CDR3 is TGTGCCAGCAGCCGGGAGGGGGGGGAGACCCAGTACTTC. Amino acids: CASSREGGETQYF.

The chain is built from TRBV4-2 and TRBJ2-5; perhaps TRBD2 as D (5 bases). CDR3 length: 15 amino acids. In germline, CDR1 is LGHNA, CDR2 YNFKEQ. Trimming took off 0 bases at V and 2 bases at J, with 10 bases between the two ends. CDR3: CASSQDQSGQETQYF. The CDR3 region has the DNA TGTGCCAGCAGCCAAGATCAGAGCGGTCAAGAGACCCAGTACTTC.

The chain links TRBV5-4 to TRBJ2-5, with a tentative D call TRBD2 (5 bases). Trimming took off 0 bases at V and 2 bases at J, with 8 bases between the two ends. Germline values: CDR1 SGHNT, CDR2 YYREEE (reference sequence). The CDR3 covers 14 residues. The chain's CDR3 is CASSLEGVQETQYF. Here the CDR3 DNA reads TGTGCCAGCAGCTTGGAGGGAGTTCAAGAGACCCAGTACTTC.

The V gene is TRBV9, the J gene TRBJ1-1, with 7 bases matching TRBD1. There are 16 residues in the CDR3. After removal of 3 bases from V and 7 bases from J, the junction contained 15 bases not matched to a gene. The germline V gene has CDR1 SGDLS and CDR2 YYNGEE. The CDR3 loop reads CASSGITGAPPFEAFF. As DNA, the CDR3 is TGTGCCAGCAGCGGAATTACAGGGGCCCCTCCTTTTGAAGCTTTCTTT.

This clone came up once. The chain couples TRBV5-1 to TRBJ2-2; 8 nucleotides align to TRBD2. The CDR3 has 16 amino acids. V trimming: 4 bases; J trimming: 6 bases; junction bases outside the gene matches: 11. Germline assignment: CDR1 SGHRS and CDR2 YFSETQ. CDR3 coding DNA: TGCGCCAGCAGCCCGAGGGCGGGGGGCATCGCCGGGGAGCTGTTTTTT. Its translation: CASSPRAGGIAGELFF.

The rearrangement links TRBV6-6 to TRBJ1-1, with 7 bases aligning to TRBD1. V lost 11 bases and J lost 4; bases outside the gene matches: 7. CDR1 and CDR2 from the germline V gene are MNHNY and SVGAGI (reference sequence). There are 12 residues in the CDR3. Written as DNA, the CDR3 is TGTGCCTCCCAGCAGGGGGGCACTGAAGCTTTCTTT. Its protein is CASQQGGTEAFF.

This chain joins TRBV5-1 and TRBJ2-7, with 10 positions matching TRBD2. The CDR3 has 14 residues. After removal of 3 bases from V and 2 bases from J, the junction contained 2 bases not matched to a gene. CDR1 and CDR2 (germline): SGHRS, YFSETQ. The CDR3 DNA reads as TGCGCCAGCAGCTGGACTAGCGGACCCTACGAGCAGTACTTC. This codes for CASSWTSGPYEQYF.

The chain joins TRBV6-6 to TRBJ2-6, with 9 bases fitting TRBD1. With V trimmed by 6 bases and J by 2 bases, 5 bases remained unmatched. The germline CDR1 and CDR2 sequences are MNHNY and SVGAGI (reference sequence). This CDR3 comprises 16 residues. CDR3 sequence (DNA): TGTGCCAGCAGGTCGACAGGGGGGGCTGGGGCCAACGTCCTGACTTTC. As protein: CASRSTGGAGANVLTF.

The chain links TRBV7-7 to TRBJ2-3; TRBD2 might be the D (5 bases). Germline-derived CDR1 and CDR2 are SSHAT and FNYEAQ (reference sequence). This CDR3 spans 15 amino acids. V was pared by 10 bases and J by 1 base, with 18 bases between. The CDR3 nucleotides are TGTGCCACCTCTTCGGGGTTGGATCGCACAGATACGCAGTATTTT. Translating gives CATSSGLDRTDTQYF.

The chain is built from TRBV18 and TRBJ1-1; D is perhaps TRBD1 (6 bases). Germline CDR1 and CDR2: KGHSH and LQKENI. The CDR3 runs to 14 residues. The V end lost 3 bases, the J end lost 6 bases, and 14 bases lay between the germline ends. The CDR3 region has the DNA TGTGCCAGCTCACCCCTTGGACAGTCCCCTGAAGCTTTCTTT. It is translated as CASSPLGQSPEAFF.

The CDR3 nucleotides read TGTGCCAGCAGTGAACACAGGGGCGGGGAGACCCAGTACTTC. It specifies CASSEHRGGETQYF. The chain is built from TRBV28 and TRBJ2-5; 7 bases line up with TRBD1. The trim removed 5 bases at V and 5 bases at J, leaving 8 bases unmatched. The germline CDR1 and CDR2 sequences are MDHEN and SYDVKM. CDR3 length: 14 residues.

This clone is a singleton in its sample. The CDR3 DNA reads as TGTGCCAGCAGCTTAACGTCTAGCGGGGGGAGAGATACGCAGTATTTT. Its protein product is CASSLTSSGGRDTQYF. The genes are TRBV7-3 and TRBJ2-3; 11 bases line up with TRBD2. The CDR3 extends over 16 amino acids. The germline V gene encodes CDR1 SGHTA and CDR2 FQGTGA. J was trimmed by 5 bases and V by 0 bases; bases with no gene match: 4. Looking up the rest from reference TRBV7-3 and TRBJ2-3 gives the full variable domain: GAGVSQTPSNKVTEKGKYVELRCDPISGHTALYWYRQSLGQGPEFLIYFQGTGAADDSGLPNDRFFAVRPEGSVSTLKIQRTERGDSAVYLCASSLTSSGGRDTQYFGPGTRLTVL.

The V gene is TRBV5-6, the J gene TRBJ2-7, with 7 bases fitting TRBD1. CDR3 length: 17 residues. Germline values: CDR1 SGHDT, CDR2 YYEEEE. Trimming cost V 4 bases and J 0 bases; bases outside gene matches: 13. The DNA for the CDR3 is TGTGCCAGCAGCCCCCAACCGAAGACAGGGAACTCCTACGAGCAGTACTTC. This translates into CASSPQPKTGNSYEQYF.